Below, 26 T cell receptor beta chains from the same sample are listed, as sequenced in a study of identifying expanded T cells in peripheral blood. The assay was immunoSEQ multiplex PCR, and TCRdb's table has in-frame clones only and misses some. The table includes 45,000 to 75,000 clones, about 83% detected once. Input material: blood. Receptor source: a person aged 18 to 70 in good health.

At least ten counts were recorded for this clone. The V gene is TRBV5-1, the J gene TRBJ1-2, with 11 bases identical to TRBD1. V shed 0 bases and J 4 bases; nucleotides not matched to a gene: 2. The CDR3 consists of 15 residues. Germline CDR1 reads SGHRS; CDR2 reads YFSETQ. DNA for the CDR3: TGCGCCAGCAGCTTGGGGACAGGGGGCGCCTATGGCTACACCTTC. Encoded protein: CASSLGTGGAYGYTF.

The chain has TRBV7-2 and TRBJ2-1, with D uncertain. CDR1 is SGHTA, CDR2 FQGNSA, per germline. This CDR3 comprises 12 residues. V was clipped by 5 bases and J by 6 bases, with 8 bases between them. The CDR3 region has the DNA TGTGCCAGCAGCCCCTGGTCCAATGAGCAGTTCTTC. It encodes CASSPWSNEQFF.

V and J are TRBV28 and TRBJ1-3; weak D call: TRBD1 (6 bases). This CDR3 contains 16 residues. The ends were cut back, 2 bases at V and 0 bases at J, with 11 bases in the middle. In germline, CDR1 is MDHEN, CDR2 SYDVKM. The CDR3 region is CASSLGGAYSGNTIYF. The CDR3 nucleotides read TGTGCCAGCAGTTTAGGGGGGGCTTACTCTGGAAACACCATATATTTT.

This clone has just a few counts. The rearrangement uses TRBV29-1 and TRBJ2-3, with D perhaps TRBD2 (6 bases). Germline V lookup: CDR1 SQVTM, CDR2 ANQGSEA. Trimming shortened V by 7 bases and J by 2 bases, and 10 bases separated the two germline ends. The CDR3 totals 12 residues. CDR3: CSGGEVTDTQYF. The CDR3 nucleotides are TGCAGCGGGGGGGAGGTCACAGATACGCAGTATTTT.

This CDR3 is CASSHLQGYGGYTF. The CDR3 DNA follows: TGTGCCAGCAGCCACCTACAGGGCTATGGAGGCTACACCTTC. The rearrangement links TRBV11-1 to TRBJ1-2; D is possibly TRBD1 (6 bases). V was pared by 5 bases and J by 8 bases, with 18 bases between. This CDR3 is 14 amino acids long. Germline V gene sequence: CDR1 SGHAT, CDR2 FQDESV (reference sequence).

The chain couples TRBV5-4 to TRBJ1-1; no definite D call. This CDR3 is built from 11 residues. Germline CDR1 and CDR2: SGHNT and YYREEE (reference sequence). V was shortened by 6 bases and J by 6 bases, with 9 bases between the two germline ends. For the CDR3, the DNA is TGTGCCAGCACCGAAGGAGCTGAAGCTTTCTTT. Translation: CASTEGAEAFF.

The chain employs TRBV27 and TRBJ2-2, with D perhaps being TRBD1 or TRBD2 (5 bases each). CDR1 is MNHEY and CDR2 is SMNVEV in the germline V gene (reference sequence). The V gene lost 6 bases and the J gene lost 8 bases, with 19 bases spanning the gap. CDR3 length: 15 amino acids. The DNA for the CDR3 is TGTGCCAGCAGCCAGGGCGGGTCCGGCAAGGGGGAGCTGTTTTTT. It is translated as CASSQGGSGKGELFF.

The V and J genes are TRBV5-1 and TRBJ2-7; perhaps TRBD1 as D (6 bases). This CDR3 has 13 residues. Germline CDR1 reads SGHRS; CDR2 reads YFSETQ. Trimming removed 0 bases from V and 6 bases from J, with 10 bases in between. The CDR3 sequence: CASSLDVGGEQYF. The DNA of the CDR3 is TGCGCCAGCAGCTTGGATGTAGGGGGCGAGCAGTACTTC.

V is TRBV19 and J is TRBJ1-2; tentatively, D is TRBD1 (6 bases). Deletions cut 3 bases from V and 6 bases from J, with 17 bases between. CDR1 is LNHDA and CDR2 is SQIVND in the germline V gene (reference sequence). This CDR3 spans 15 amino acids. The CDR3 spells CASSITAGTKNGYTF. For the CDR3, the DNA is TGTGCCAGTAGTATCACTGCGGGGACAAAGAATGGCTACACCTTC.

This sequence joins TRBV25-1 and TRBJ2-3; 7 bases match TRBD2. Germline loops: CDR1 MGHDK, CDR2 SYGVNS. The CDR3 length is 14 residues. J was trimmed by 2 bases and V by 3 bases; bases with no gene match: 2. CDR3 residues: CASSEGGSTDTQYF. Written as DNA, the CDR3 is TGTGCCAGCAGTGAGGGGGGGTCCACAGATACGCAGTATTTT. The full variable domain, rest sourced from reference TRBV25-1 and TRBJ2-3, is EADIYQTPRYLVIGTGKKITLECSQTMGHDKMYWYQQDPGMELHLIHYSYGVNSTEKGDLSSESTVSRIRTEHFPLTLESARPSHTSQYLCASSEGGSTDTQYFGPGTRLTVL.

The CDR3: CASSEPSGRAHEQFF. In nucleotides, the CDR3 is TGTGCCAGCAGCGAACCTAGCGGGAGGGCCCATGAGCAGTTCTTC. V gene TRBV9 combines with J gene TRBJ2-1; 12 bases are a match to TRBD2. The trim removed 3 bases at V and 8 bases at J, leaving 6 bases unmatched. CDR3 length: 15 residues. Germline V gene data show CDR1 as SGDLS and CDR2 as YYNGEE.

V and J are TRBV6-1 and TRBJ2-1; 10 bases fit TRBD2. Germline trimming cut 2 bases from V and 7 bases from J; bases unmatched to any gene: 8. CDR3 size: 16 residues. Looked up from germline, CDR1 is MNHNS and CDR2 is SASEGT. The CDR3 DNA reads TGTGCCAGCAGTGAAAGTGTAGCGGGGGGTTTTAATGAGCAGTTCTTC. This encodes CASSESVAGGFNEQFF.

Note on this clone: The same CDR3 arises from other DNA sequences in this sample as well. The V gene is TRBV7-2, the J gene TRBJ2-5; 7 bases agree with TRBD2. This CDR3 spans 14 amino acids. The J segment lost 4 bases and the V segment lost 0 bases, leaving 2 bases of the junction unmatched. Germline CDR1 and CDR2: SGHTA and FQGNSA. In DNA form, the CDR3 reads TGTGCCAGCAGCTTAGCTGGCGGGGGAGAGACCCAGTACTTC. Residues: CASSLAGGGETQYF.

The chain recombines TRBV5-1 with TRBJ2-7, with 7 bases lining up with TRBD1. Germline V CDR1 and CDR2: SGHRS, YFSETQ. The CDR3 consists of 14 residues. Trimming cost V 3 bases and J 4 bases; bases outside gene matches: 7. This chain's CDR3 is CASSSGTVNYEQYF. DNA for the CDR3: TGCGCCAGCAGCTCGGGGACAGTAAATTACGAGCAGTACTTC.

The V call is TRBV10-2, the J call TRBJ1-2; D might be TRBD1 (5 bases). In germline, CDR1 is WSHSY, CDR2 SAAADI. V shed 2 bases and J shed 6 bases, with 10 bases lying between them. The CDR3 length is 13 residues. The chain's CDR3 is CASSEAPGHGYTF. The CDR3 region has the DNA TGCGCCAGCAGTGAGGCCCCAGGGCATGGCTACACCTTC.

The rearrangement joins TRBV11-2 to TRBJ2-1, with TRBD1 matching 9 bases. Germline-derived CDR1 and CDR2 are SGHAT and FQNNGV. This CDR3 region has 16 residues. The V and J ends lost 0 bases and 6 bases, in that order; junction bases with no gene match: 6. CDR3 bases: TGTGCCAGCAGCTTAGATAGGGGGACAGGGTTCAATGAGCAGTTCTTC. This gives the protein CASSLDRGTGFNEQFF.

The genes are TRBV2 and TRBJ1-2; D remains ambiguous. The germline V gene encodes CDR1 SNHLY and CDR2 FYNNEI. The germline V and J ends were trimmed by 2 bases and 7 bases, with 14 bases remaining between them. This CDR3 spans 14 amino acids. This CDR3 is CASSEFRETAGYTF. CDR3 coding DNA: TGTGCCAGCAGTGAATTTCGGGAGACGGCTGGCTACACCTTC.

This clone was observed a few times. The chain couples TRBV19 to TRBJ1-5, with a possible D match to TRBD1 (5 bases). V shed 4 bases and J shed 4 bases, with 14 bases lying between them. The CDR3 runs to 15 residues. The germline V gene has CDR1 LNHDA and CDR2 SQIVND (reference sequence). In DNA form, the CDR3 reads TGTGCCAGTAGTAGAGGCCGGGGGTTTAATCAGCCCCAGCATTTT. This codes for CASSRGRGFNQPQHF.

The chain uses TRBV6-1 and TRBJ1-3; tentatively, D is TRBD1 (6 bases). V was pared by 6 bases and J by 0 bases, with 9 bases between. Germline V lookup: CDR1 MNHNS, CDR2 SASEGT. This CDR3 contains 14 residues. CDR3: CASRRQDSGNTIYF. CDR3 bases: TGTGCCAGCAGGAGACAGGACTCTGGAAACACCATATATTTT.

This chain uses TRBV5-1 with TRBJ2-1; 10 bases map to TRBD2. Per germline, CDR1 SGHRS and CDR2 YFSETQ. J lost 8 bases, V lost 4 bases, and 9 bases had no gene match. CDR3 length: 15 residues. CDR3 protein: CASSRASGGAYEQFF. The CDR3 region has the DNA TGCGCCAGCAGCCGCGCCAGCGGGGGGGCCTATGAGCAGTTCTTC.

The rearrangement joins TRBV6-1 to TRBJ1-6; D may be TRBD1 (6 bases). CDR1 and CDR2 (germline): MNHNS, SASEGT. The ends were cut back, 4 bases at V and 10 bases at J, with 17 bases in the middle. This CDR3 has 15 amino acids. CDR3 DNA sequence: TGTGCCAGCAGTGGCGGACAGACACCCAAATCACCCCTCCACTTT. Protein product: CASSGGQTPKSPLHF.

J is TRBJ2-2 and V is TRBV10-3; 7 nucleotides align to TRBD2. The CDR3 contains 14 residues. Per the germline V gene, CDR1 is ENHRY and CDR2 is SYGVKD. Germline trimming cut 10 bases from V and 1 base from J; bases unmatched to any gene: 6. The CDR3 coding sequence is TGTGCCACCAGACTAGCTGAGAACACCGGGGAGCTGTTTTTT. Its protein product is CATRLAENTGELFF.

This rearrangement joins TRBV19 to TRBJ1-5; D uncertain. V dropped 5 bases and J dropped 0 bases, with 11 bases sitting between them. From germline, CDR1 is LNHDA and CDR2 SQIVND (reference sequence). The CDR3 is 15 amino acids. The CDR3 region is CASSSEGSSNQPQHF. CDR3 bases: TGTGCCAGTAGTTCCGAGGGCAGTAGCAATCAGCCCCAGCATTTT.

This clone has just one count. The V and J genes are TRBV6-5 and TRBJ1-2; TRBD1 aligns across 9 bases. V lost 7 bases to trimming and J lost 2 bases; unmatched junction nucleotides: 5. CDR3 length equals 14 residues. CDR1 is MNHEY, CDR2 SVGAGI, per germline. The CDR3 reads CASTGTGQNYGYTF. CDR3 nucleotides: TGTGCCAGCACCGGGACAGGGCAGAACTATGGCTACACCTTC.

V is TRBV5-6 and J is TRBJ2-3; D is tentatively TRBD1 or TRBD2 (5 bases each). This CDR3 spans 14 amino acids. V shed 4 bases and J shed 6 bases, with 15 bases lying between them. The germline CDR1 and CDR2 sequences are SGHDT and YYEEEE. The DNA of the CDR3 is TGTGCCAGCAGCGACGGCCTGGGGACGGATACGCAGTATTTT. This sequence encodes CASSDGLGTDTQYF.

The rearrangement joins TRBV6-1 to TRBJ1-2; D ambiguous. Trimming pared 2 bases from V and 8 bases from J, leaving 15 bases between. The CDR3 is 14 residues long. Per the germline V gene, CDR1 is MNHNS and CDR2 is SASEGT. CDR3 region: CASSETGGQSGYTF. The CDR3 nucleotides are TGTGCCAGCAGTGAAACGGGAGGTCAGAGCGGCTACACCTTC.